What follows are 14 T cell receptor beta chains derived from one specimen sequenced in a study of somatic mutations in cytotoxic T cells in rheumatoid arthritis. Method: immunoSEQ multiplex PCR; TCRdb's copy keeps in-frame clones and lacks some. The data contain about 18,000 clones, more than 70% of them singletons. Source material: CD8+ T cells sorted from blood. The receptors shown here come from an adult with rheumatoid arthritis.

This clone has only a few counts. The J gene is TRBJ2-7, the V gene TRBV15, with 8 bases aligning to TRBD1. CDR3 length: 15 residues. The germline V gene encodes CDR1 LNHNV and CDR2 YYDKDF (reference sequence). The V and J ends lost 1 base and 6 bases, in that order; junction bases with no gene match: 8. The CDR3 here is CATSRAGQGIPEQYF. The CDR3 region has the DNA TGTGCCACCAGCAGAGCAGGACAGGGAATCCCCGAGCAGTACTTC.

CDR3 amino acids: CASSPSPTYNEQFF. CDR3 in DNA: TGCGCCAGCAGCCCGTCTCCAACTTACAATGAGCAGTTCTTC. V usage is TRBV4-1 and J usage is TRBJ2-1; no reliable D call. The CDR3 consists of 14 residues. Germline values: CDR1 MGHRA, CDR2 YSYEKL. V shed 4 bases and J shed 4 bases, with 11 bases lying between them.

Only a few counts were recorded for this clone. This chain connects TRBV27 to TRBJ1-4; 11 nucleotides agree with TRBD1. This CDR3 is built from 14 residues. Germline V gene data show CDR1 as MNHEY and CDR2 as SMNVEV (reference sequence). The trim removed 5 bases at V and 10 bases at J, leaving 6 bases unmatched. CDR3 bases: TGTGCCAGCAGTGCCGGGACAGGGGGAAGAAAACTGTTTTTT. Protein product: CASSAGTGGRKLFF.

This clone was found once. The V call is TRBV4-1, the J call TRBJ1-4; no firm D call. Germline CDR1 MGHRA, CDR2 YSYEKL. Trimming pared 1 base from V and 0 bases from J, leaving 6 bases between. The CDR3 spans 15 residues. The DNA for the CDR3 is TGCGCCAGCAGCCAAGTCCGACCAACTAATGAAAAACTGTTTTTT. Amino acid sequence: CASSQVRPTNEKLFF.

This rearrangement joins TRBV10-1 to TRBJ2-3; a possible D gene is TRBD1 (5 bases). Germline CDR1 WNHNN, CDR2 SYGVQD (reference sequence). The V end was cut by 4 bases, the J end by 6 bases, with 14 bases between. The length of the CDR3 is 14 residues. The CDR3 bases are TGCGCCAGCAGTGTTGTAGGGGAAATGGATACGCAGTATTTT. It yields the protein CASSVVGEMDTQYF.

The chain links TRBV11-2 to TRBJ1-2, with D unclear. The CDR3 has 14 amino acids. The V end was cut by 1 base, the J end by 6 bases, with 12 bases between. From germline, CDR1 is SGHAT and CDR2 FQNNGV. Here the CDR3 reads CASSLARQLDGYTF. The CDR3 nucleotides are TGTGCCAGCAGCTTAGCTCGGCAGCTGGATGGCTACACCTTC.

This CDR3 is CASSPSRDTEAFF. The DNA for the CDR3 is TGTGCCAGCTCACCGAGTCGGGACACTGAAGCTTTCTTT. V is TRBV18 and J is TRBJ1-1; no clear D gene. The V and J ends lost 3 bases and 3 bases respectively, with 8 bases between them. This CDR3 contains 13 residues. Per germline, CDR1 KGHSH and CDR2 LQKENI.

The chain couples TRBV6-1 to TRBJ2-1; D call uncertain. Looked up from germline, CDR1 is MNHNS and CDR2 is SASEGT. Between the trimmed V and J ends, which lost 6 bases and 6 bases, there was a span of 15 bases. CDR3 size: 14 residues. Here the CDR3 reads CASSILVGINEQFF. The DNA for the CDR3 is TGTGCCAGCAGCATCCTAGTGGGGATCAATGAGCAGTTCTTC.

The gene calls are TRBV27 and TRBJ2-7; unclear D gene. The ends were cut back, 5 bases at V and 5 bases at J, with 13 bases in the middle. This CDR3 contains 13 residues. Germline V CDR1 and CDR2: MNHEY, SMNVEV (reference sequence). CDR3 nucleotide sequence: TGTGCCAGCAGTCTGTCTACTTGGCACGAGCAGTACTTC. This codes for CASSLSTWHEQYF.

V is TRBV9 and J is TRBJ2-5; possibly TRBD1 or TRBD2 for D (6 bases each). Germline assignment: CDR1 SGDLS and CDR2 YYNGEE. CDR3 length: 14 amino acids. Trimming took off 0 bases at V and 5 bases at J, with 11 bases between the two ends. CDR3 residues: CASSVGGAGETQYF. The CDR3 bases are TGTGCCAGCAGCGTAGGGGGGGCAGGGGAGACCCAGTACTTC.

In its sample, this clone was seen a few times. The V gene is TRBV30, the J gene TRBJ1-1; D is perhaps TRBD1 (6 bases). Germline lookup yields CDR1 GTSNPN and CDR2 SVGIG (reference sequence). CDR3 length: 13 residues. V gave up 1 base and J gave up 4 bases, with 10 bases separating them. Here the CDR3 reads CAWSAQGGTEAFF. In DNA, the CDR3 is TGTGCCTGGAGTGCACAGGGAGGCACTGAAGCTTTCTTT. Full variable domain (remainder filled in from reference TRBV30 and TRBJ1-1): SQTIHQWPATLVQPVGSPLSLECTVEGTSNPNLYWYRQAAGRGLQLLFYSVGIGQISSEVPQNLSASRPQDRQFILSSKKLLLSDSGFYLCAWSAQGGTEAFFGQGTRLTVV.

This clone occurred a few times. The V call is TRBV19, the J call TRBJ1-2, with a tentative D call TRBD1 (5 bases). The CDR3 spans 14 residues. V shed 4 bases and J shed 1 base, with 10 bases lying between them. CDR1 and CDR2 (germline): LNHDA, SQIVND (reference sequence). The CDR3 DNA reads TGTGCCAGTAGTACTCGACAGCTTAACTATGGCTACACCTTC. As protein: CASSTRQLNYGYTF. The variable domain in full, with the rest retrieved from reference TRBV19 and TRBJ1-2, is DGGITQSPKYLFRKEGQNVTLSCEQNLNHDAMYWYRQDPGQGLRLIYYSQIVNDFQKGDIAEGYSVSREKKESFPLTVTSAQKNPTAFYLCASSTRQLNYGYTFGSGTRLTVV.

The V gene is TRBV5-8, the J gene TRBJ1-1, with unresolved D. V lost 0 bases to trimming and J lost 0 bases, with 12 bases between them. Looked up from germline, CDR1 is SGHTS and CDR2 is YDEGEE. This CDR3 is built from 16 residues. The CDR3 DNA is TGTGCCAGCAGCTTGGGTCTTCCGTATATGAACACTGAAGCTTTCTTT. This encodes CASSLGLPYMNTEAFF.

This chain connects TRBV5-4 to TRBJ1-5, with a tentative D call TRBD1 (5 bases). V lost 5 bases and J 7 bases, leaving 19 bases between the germline ends. CDR3 length equals 15 residues. The V gene's germline CDR1 is SGHNT and CDR2 YYREEE (reference sequence). The DNA for the CDR3 is TGTGCCAGCAGTACTTGGGGGTCTCGAAGCCAGCCCCAGCATTTT. Its translation: CASSTWGSRSQPQHF.